The entry below describes one T cell receptor (beta chain). What this receptor recognizes is not known. The cohort consisted of 600 to 750 healthy bone marrow donors. At the time of sampling, all cohort members were nominally healthy, though unrecorded immune exposures were likely present. The donor tested CMV seropositive and was one of the 289 seropositive cohort members. A peripheral blood sample was collected from each donor, and TCR beta sequencing was performed on peripheral blood mononuclear cells. Genomic DNA was extracted from the blood cell samples with the Qiagen DNeasy Blood Extraction Kit. Ends trimmed: V by 3 bases, J by 4 bases; bases unmatched to a gene: 6. From the cysteine through the phenylalanine, the CDR3 covers 14 amino acids. Just the 42-base CDR3 DNA is kept, in frame starting at base 1. CDR1 and CDR2 (WNHNN, SYGVQD) derive from the germline V gene (reference sequence). Library creation used the immunoSEQ multiplex PCR assay. For the multiplex PCR, a mixture combining 60 forward primers for TCR Vbeta segments and 13 reverse primers for TCR Jbeta segments was used. The CDR3 region of rearranged TCR beta genes was amplified from genomic DNA with a multiplex PCR assay. The amplified TCR beta libraries were sequenced on the Illumina HiSeq System as 87-base-pair reads. For the original study's pipeline: Across the 700 or so repertoires, a later analysis counted roughly 77 million unique TCR beta chains, roughly 11 million of which were shared by at least two donors. To remove PCR and sequencing errors, raw reads were error-corrected and collapsed into unique sequences using a nearest-neighbor algorithm that merged closely related sequences. Alignment of CDR3 sequences to IMGT reference sequences was used to assign V, D and J gene segments. For a sequence to be retained, a match of at least six nucleotides was required to both a V gene segment and a J gene segment. Rearrangements were called productive when the CDR3 lacked stop codons and stayed in frame with V and J; all others were non-productive. CDR3 was defined by IMGT convention, running from the second conserved V-encoded cysteine to the conserved J-encoded phenylalanine. The earlier analysis of about 640 of the donors excluded any sequence lacking an unambiguous match to a single V gene segment. In an earlier analysis of approximately 560 of the donors, a V segment was called functional when productive rearrangements were above 56.7%, and segregating when the standard deviation between donors exceeded 5%. A statistical classification framework was built for diagnosing cytomegalovirus status from the catalog of TCR beta chain sequences. In a later analysis, V and J genes were assigned by comparing TCR nucleotide sequences against IMGT/GENE-DB human TR gene sequences. The TCRdist pipeline was used in a later analysis to assign CDR3 sequences and most-parsimonious VDJ recombination scenarios. In a later analysis, every TCR beta chain was defined by the combination of its CDR3 amino acid sequence and its V-gene family, and reads without a unique V-gene family were dropped. As a way to deal with suspected cross-contamination and a sequencing artifact, a later analysis dropped 450 to 700 nucleotide sequences that were highly shared and had low generation probability. In a later analysis, a clonal expansion index was calculated for each public chain from normalized within-repertoire ranks of inferred template counts. A later analysis computed generation probabilities with a VDJ recombination model fitted to out-of-frame rearrangements, and checked the results against IGoR. A later analysis scored TCR-TCR, TCR-HLA and TCR-CMV co-occurrence with hypergeometric tests, applying a repertoire-size bias correction to TCR pairs. False discovery rates were estimated in a later analysis by permuting HLA or CMV assignments 20 times. In a later analysis, co-occurring TCRs were grouped using DBSCAN, with TCRdist sequence similarity added in when clustering inside HLA-allele-positive subsets. Co-occurrence clustering excluded repertoires with fewer than 30,000 or more than 120,000 public chains, plus five with anomalous nucleotide sharing. As stored in TCRdb, this immuneACCESS dataset retains in-frame rearrangements with V and J assigned. A fraction of the clones does not appear; measured against another copy, unresolved V genes explain less than half of the discrepancy, and the remainder lacks a known reason. D and trimming come from the DNA, and the V and J calls and clone size come from that table. The table for this sample shows 45,000 to 55,000 clones. Jointly, the top ten make up 11% of the sample.

This sample stems from a study of cytomegalovirus exposure and HLA in healthy donors (dated by TCRdb to the late 2010s). In terms of the full investigation: An earlier analysis of some 500 of the donors reported roughly 270 Gb of sequence data and 117 million unique TCR beta sequences from about 179 million T cells. Roughly 310 gigabases of sequencing data and some 85 million unique TCR sequences were included in an early release covering about 700 HLA-typed donors. Of the roughly 400 genotyped donors, roughly 80% fell in the genetic ancestry cluster associated with self-reported Caucasian donors. The study aimed to test whether signatures of past pathogen exposure could be identified by cataloging public T cell receptors. The study profiled the T cell repertoires of 666 subjects by immunosequencing and related them to cytomegalovirus serostatus. Besides the first cohort of 666 subjects, a separate validation cohort made up of roughly 120 different subjects was used. The study combined high-throughput TCR immunosequencing, statistical association of individual TCRs with disease status, and machine learning to predict cytomegalovirus infection status. In a later analysis, previously published TCR beta repertoires from several hundred donors were re-analyzed and high-resolution HLA genotyping was added so that TCR occurrence patterns could be studied. The later analysis used no new phenotypic data to find candidate immune exposures, relying instead on TCR beta sequences and their occurrence across donors. In an earlier analysis of 550 to 700 of the donors, high-throughput TCR beta sequencing was used to judge whether each TCR beta V gene segment behaved as functional or pseudogenic. Donor age, sex, ethnicity and CMV serostatus were compiled alongside the repertoire data. A later genetic analysis took genome-wide SNP genotypes for 398 of the 666 donors and used that subset as a discovery cohort. Every discovery cohort repertoire had been produced on one sequencing platform. HLA typing covered class I and class II loci at four-digit resolution. Typing coverage varied by locus: about 620-630 donors for A, B, C, DRB1 and DQB1; about 520 for DQA1; more than 600 for DPA1; some 470 for DPB1. Four or five DR-DQ haplotypes were handled as single units for association and clustering because linkage in the cohort was strong. Among over 350 genotyped donors of the cohort, an average of roughly 240,000 unique TCR beta nucleotide sequences were sequenced per donor, 15% to 20% of them non-productive. What the research found in general, with its limitations: Correlated functional status among segregating V segments might reflect linkage disequilibrium, but an unknown experimental factor could not be ruled out. According to the authors, the approach could potentially be generalized to other disease states and immunological phenotypes. Most TCR sequences were observed very rarely across donors, whereas some public TCRs were present in many individuals. A group of highly shared sequence variants was considered likely to be a technical artifact of the sequencing pipeline. Compared with the approximately 700-donor mean, donors in an Asian-associated ancestry cluster had fewer N-insertions in productive TCRs, according to a later genetic analysis. The presence/absence analyses assumed that sequencing depth was roughly uniform across donors, and that assumption may not be true. The only immune exposure information available for the cohort was CMV serostatus. In a later analysis, some 17,000 TCR beta sequences were associated with specific HLA alleles at a false discovery rate of 0.05. In a later analysis, TCR association rates were found to vary across HLA loci, with the most associated TCRs seen for DRB1 alleles and the fewest for HLA-C alleles. Some IMGT-functional V segments, including TRBV6-2 and TRBV6-3, could not be distinguished by the 87-base-pair reads and were therefore excluded. Several of the top co-occurrence clusters appeared to be linked to parvovirus B19, influenza, CMV and Epstein-Barr virus, according to a later analysis. In a later genetic analysis, a missense DCLRE1C variant was associated with V-gene and J-gene trimming of TCR beta chains, and the association was replicated in an independent cohort. Most CMV-associated TCR beta chains appeared to be HLA-restricted in a later analysis, and the HLA associations seemed to be driven largely by CMV exposure. When HLA alleles, especially DR and DQ, strongly co-occurred, TCR associations were difficult to assign to individual alleles. In an earlier analysis of some 550 of the donors, most TCR beta V segments were observed in productive rearrangements about 87% or about 30% of the time, broadly matching IMGT annotations. A total of 164 TCR beta chains were listed by the study as associated with cytomegalovirus. HLA typing was unavailable for some donors at each locus, so association tests used only the typed subset. The earlier analysis of almost 600 of the donors excluded some 15 rarely observed V segments, including chromosome 9 orphons, because counts were too low. Cytomegalovirus status was reported to be diagnosed by the classifier with high specificity and sensitivity in both the original and validation cohorts. A further reported finding was that TCR beta sequences accurately predicted the HLA-A and HLA-B alleles for most subjects in the first cohort. This cohort had only TCR beta chains sequenced, and the lack of alpha or paired-chain data limited which features could be detected. Three of the identified cytomegalovirus-associated TCR beta chains were confirmed in vitro to be specific for cytomegalovirus antigens. In a later analysis, HLA-associated TCR beta chains showed more clonal expansion and lower generation probabilities than non-associated chains that were equally common.

Sequencing input: PBMCs. The origin of this receptor is a woman aged 45-65 years in good health and CMV-seropositive. The chain employs TRBV10-1 and TRBJ2-7; the central 7 bases match TRBD1. In nucleotides, the sequence is TGCGCCAGCAGTGACCCGGGACAGCAGTACGAGCAGTACTTC. This codes for CASSDPGQQYEQYF.